This entry describes one T cell receptor (beta chain). The data were taken from a study of blood T cell repertoires in COVID-19. The wider study: Whether acute or convalescent, the COVID-19 samples came from the United States, Italy and Spain. The analysed material was cDNA or gDNA that came from T cells, B-cell-depleted T cells, or PBMCs.

Germline CDR1 is SEHNR and CDR2 is FQNEAQ (reference sequence). The CDR3 extends over 16 amino acids. Trimming at V came to 5 bases and at J to 4 bases, leaving 9 bases not matched to a gene. Original processing methods: Reference gene primers were amplified, and this amplification served to estimate nucleated cell counts. Profiled with immunoSEQ multiplex PCR; TCRdb holds only in-frame clones, not every one. That table gives V, J and clone size, and the DNA gave D and trimming. The repertoire has 150,000 or so clones, 75% to 95% of them found once; the top ten carry 0.5% to 0.55%. The chain uses TRBV7-9 and TRBJ2-3, with TRBD2 matching 10 bases. Sequencing input: peripheral blood. This sequence originates from a man in his forties or fifties with acute or convalescent COVID-19. The CDR3 here is CASSQIAGGAADTQYF. The CDR3 DNA reads as TGTGCCAGCAGCCAGATAGCGGGGGGAGCCGCAGATACGCAGTATTTT.